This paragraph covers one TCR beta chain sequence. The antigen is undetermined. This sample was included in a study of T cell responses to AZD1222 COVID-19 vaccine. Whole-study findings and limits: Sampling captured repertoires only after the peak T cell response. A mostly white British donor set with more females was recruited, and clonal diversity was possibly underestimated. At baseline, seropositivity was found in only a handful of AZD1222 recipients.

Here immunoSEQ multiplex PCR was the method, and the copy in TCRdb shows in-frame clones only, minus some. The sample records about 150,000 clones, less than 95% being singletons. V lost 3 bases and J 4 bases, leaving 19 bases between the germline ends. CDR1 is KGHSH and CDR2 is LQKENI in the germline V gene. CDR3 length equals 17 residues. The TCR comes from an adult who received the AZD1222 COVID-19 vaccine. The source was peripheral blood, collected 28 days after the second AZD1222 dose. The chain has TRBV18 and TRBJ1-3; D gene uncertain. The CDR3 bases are TGTGCCAGCTCACCGGAGGATACAAGATCGGCCGGAAACACCATATATTTT. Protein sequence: CASSPEDTRSAGNTIYF.